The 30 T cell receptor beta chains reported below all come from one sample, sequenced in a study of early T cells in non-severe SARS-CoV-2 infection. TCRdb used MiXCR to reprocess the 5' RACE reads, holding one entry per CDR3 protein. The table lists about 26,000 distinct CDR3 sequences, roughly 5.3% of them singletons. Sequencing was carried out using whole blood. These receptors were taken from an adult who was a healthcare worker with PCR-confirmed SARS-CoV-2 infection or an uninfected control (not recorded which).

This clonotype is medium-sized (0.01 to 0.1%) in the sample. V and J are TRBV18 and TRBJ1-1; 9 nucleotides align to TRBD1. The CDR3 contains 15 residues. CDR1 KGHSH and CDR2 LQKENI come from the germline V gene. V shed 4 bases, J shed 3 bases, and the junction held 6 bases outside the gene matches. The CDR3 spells CASSRGTGGHTEAFF. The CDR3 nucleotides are TGTGCCAGCTCACGCGGCACAGGGGGCCACACTGAAGCTTTCTTT.

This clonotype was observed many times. In nucleotides, the CDR3 is TGTGCCAGCAGCAAGGGACAATATTACGAGCAGTACTTC. Translation gives CASSKGQYYEQYF. The chain links TRBV6-5 to TRBJ2-7; D is perhaps TRBD1 (6 bases). Germline V CDR1 and CDR2: MNHEY, SVGAGI. The V end was cut by 6 bases, the J end by 4 bases, with 13 bases between. The CDR3 is 13 residues long.

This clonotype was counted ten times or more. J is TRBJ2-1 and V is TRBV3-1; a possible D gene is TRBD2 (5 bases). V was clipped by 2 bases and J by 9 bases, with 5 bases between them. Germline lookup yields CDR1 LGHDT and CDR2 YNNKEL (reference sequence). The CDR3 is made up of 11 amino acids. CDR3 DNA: TGTGCCAGCAGCCAAAGCGGTGAGCAGTTCTTC. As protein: CASSQSGEQFF.

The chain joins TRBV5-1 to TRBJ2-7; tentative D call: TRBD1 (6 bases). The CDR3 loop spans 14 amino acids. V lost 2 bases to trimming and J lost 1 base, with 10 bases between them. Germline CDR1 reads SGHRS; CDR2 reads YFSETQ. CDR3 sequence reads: CASSFGTGSYEQYF. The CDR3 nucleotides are TGCGCCAGCAGCTTCGGTACAGGGTCCTACGAGCAGTACTTC.

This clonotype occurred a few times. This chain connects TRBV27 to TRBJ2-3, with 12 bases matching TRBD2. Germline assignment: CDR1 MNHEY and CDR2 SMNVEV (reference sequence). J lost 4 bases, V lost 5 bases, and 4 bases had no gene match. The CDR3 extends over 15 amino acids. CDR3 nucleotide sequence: TGTGCCAGCAGTCCCCCTAGCGGGGGGGCAGATACGCAGTATTTT. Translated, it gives CASSPPSGGADTQYF.

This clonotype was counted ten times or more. The CDR3 nucleotides read TGTGCCAGCAGTGAAGGTGTGGGCACAGATACGCAGTATTTT. Its translation is CASSEGVGTDTQYF. V and J are TRBV6-4 and TRBJ2-3; D ambiguous. Germline lookup yields CDR1 MRHNA and CDR2 SNTAGT. This CDR3 has 14 amino acids. Trimming took off 3 bases at V and 1 base at J, with 8 bases between the two ends.

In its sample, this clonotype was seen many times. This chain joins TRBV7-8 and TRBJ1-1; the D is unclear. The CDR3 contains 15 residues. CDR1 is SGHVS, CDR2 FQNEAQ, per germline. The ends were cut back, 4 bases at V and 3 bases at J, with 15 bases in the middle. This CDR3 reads CASSSLLRGYTEAFF. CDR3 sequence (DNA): TGTGCCAGCAGCTCACTCCTGCGGGGTTACACTGAAGCTTTCTTT.

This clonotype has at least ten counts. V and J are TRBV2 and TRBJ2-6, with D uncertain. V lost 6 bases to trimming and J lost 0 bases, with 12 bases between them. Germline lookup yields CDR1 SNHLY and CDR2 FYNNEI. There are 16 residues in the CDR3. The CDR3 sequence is CASSPTRSSGANVLTF. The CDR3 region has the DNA TGTGCCAGCAGCCCCACTCGGAGCTCTGGGGCCAACGTCCTGACTTTC.

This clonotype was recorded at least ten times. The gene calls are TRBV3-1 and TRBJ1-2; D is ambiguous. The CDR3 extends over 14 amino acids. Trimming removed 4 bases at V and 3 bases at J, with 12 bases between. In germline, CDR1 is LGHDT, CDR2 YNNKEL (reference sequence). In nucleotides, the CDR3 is TGTGCCAGCAGCCCCCGGAACGTCGACTATGGCTACACCTTC. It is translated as CASSPRNVDYGYTF.

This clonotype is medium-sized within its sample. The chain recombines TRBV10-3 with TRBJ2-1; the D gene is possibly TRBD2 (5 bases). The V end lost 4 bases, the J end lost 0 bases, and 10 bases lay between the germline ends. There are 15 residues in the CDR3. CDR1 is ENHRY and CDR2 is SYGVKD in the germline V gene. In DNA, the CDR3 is TGTGCCATCAGTGGACGGGAATTCTCCTACAATGAGCAGTTCTTC. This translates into CAISGREFSYNEQFF.

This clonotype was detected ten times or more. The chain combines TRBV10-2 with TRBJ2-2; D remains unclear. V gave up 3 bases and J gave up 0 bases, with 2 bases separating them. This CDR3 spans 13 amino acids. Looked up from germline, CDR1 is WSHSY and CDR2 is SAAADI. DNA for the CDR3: TGCGCCAGCAGTGACCCGAACACCGGGGAGCTGTTTTTT. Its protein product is CASSDPNTGELFF.

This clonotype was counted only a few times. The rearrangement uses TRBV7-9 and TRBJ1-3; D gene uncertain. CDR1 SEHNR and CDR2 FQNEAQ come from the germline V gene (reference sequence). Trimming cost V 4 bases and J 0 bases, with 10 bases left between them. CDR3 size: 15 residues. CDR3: CASSSPRSSGNTIYF. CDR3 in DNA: TGTGCCAGCAGCTCCCCCAGGAGCTCTGGAAACACCATATATTTT.

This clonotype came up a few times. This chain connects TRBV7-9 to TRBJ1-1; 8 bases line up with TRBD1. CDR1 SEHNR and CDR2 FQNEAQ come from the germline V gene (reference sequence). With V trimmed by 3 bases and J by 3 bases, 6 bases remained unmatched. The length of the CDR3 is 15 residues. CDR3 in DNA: TGTGCCAGCAGCTTGTATACAGGGGGGGACACTGAAGCTTTCTTT. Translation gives CASSLYTGGDTEAFF.

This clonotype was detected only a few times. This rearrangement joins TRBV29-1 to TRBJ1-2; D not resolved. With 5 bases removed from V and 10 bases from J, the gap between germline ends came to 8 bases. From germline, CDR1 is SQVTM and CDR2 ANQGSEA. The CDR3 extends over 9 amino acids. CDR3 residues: CSVSEYYTF. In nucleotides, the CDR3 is TGCAGCGTTTCTGAATACTACACCTTC.

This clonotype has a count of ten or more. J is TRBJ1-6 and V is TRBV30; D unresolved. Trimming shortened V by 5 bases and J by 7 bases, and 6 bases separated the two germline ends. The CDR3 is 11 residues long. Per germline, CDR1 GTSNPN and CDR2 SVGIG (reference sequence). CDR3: CAWAENSPLHF. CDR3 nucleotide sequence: TGTGCCTGGGCGGAAAATTCACCCCTCCACTTT.

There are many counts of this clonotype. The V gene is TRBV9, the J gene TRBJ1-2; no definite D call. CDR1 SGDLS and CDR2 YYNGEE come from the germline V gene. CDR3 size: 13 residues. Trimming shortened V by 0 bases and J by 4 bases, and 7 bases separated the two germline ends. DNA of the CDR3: TGTGCCAGCAGCGTAGGCCAGCTCTATGGCTACACCTTC. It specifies CASSVGQLYGYTF.

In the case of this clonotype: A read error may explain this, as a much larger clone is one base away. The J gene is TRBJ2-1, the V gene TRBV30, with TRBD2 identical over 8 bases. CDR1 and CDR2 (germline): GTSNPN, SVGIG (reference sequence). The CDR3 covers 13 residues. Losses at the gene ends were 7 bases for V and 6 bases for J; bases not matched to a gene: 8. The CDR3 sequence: CAYPGLGTNEQFF. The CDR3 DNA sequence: TGTGCCTATCCGGGACTAGGAACCAATGAGCAGTTCTTC.

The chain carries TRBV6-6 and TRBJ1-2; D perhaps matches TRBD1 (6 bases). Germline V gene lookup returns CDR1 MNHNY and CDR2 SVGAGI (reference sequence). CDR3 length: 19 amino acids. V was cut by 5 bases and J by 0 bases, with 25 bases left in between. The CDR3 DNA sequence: TGTGCCAGCAGTCCACTCAAGGGGGGGCCCGGCTTACCTAACTATGGCTACACCTTC. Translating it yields CASSPLKGGPGLPNYGYTF.

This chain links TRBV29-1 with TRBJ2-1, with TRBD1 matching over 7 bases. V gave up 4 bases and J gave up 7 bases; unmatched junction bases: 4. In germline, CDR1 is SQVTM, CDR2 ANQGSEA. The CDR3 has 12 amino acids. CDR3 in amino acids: CSVGDRGNEQFF. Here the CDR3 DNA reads TGCAGCGTTGGGGACAGAGGAAATGAGCAGTTCTTC.

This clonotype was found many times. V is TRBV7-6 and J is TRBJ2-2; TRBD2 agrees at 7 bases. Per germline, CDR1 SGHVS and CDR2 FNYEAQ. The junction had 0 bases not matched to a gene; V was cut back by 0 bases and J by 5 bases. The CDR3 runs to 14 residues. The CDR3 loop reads CASSLARETGELFF. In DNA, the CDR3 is TGTGCCAGCAGCTTAGCGCGGGAGACCGGGGAGCTGTTTTTT. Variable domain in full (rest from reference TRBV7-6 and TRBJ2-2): GAGVSQSPRYKVTKRGQDVALRCDPISGHVSLYWYRQALGQGPEFLTYFNYEAQQDKSGLPNDRFSAERPEGSISTLTIQRTEQRDSAMYRCASSLARETGELFFGEGSRLTVL.

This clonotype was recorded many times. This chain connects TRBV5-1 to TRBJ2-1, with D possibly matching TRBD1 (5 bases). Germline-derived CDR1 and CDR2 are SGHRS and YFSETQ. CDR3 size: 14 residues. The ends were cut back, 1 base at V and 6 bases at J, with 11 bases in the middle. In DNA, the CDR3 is TGCGCCAGCAGCTTGTTAGGGGCACCCAATGAGCAGTTCTTC. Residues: CASSLLGAPNEQFF.

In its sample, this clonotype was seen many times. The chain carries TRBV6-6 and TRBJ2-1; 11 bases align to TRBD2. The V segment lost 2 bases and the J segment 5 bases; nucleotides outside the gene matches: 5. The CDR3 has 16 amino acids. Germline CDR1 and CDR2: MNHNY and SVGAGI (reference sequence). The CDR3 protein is CASSYLLAGGDNEQFF. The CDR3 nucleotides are TGTGCCAGCAGTTACCTCCTAGCGGGGGGTGACAATGAGCAGTTCTTC.

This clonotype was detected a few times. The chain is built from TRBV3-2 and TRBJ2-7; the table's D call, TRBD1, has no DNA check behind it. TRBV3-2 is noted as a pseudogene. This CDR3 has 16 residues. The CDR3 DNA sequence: TGTGCCAGCAGGGAGAAAGGACAGGGGGGGATCTACGAGCAGTACTTC. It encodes CASREKGQGGIYEQYF.

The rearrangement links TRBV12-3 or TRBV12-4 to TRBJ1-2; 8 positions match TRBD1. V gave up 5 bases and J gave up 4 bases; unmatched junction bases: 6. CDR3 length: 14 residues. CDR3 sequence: CASSRPGQAYGYTF. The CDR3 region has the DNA TGTGCCAGCAGTCGACCGGGACAGGCCTATGGCTACACCTTC.

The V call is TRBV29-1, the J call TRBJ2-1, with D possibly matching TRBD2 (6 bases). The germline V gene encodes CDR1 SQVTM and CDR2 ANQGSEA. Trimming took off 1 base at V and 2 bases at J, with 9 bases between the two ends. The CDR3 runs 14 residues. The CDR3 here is CSVEGGATYNEQFF. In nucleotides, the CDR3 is TGCAGCGTTGAAGGCGGGGCCACCTACAATGAGCAGTTCTTC.

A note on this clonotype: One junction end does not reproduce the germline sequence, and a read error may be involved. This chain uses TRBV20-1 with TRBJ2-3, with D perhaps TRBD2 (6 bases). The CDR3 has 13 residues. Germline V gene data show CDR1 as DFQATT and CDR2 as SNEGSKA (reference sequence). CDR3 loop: CSASPGATDTQNF. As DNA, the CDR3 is TGCAGTGCTAGCCCGGGAGCCACAGATACGCAGAATTTT.

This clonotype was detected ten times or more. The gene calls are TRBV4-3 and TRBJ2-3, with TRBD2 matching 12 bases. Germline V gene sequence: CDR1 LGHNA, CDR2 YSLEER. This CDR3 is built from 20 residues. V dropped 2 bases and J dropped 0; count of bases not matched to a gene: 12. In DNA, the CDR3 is TGCGCCAGCAGCCAAACGACTAGCGGGGGAATATCCCTTAGCACAGATACGCAGTATTTT. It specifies CASSQTTSGGISLSTDTQYF.

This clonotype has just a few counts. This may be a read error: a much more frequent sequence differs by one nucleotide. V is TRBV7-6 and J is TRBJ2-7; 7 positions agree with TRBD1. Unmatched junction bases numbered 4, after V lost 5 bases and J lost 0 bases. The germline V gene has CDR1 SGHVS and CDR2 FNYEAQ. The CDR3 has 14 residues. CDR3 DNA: TGTGCCAGCAGCGGGACAGAGAGCTCCTACGAGCAGTACTTC. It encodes CASSGTESSYEQYF. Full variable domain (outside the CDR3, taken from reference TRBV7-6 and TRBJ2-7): GAGVSQSPRYKVTKRGQDVALRCDPISGHVSLYWYRQALGQGPEFLTYFNYEAQQDKSGLPNDRFSAERPEGSISTLTIQRTEQRDSAMYRCASSGTESSYEQYFGPGTRLTVT.

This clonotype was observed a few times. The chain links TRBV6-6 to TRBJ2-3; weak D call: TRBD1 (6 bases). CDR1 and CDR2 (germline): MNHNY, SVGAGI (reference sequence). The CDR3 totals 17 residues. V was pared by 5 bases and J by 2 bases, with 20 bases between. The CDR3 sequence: CASSTTLNRVFTDTQYF. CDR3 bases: TGTGCCAGCAGTACGACCCTCAACAGGGTATTCACAGATACGCAGTATTTT.

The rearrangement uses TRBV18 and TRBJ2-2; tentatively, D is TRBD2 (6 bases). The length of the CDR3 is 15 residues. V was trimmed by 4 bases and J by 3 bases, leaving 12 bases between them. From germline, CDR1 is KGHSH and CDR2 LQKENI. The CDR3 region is CASSRIRRDTGELFF. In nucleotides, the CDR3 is TGTGCCAGCTCACGGATACGGAGGGACACCGGGGAGCTGTTTTTT.